This passage covers 11 T cell receptor beta chains from one sample sequenced in a study of T cell changes during pregnancy in multiple sclerosis. Profiled with immunoSEQ multiplex PCR; TCRdb holds only in-frame clones, not every one. The sample records more than 55,000 clones, less than 95% being singletons. Sequencing was performed on peripheral blood, taken in the first trimester of pregnancy. The receptors here all came from a female donor in good health, enrolled as a control in a pregnancy study.

V is TRBV9 and J is TRBJ2-6; a weak D match, TRBD1 (5 bases). This CDR3 has 15 residues. Germline lookup yields CDR1 SGDLS and CDR2 YYNGEE. V shed 3 bases and J shed 0 bases, with 7 bases lying between them. The CDR3 region is CASSATVSGANVLTF. In DNA form, the CDR3 reads TGTGCCAGCAGCGCGACAGTCTCTGGGGCCAACGTCCTGACTTTC. Combining the CDR3 with reference TRBV9 and TRBJ2-6 gives the whole variable domain DSGVTQTPKHLITATGQRVTLRCSPRSGDLSVYWYQQSLDQGLQFLIQYYNGEERAKGNILERFSAQQFPDLHSELNLSSLELGDSALYFCASSATVSGANVLTFGAGSRLTVL.

The V call is TRBV11-2, the J call TRBJ2-1, with TRBD2 identical over 12 bases. In germline, CDR1 is SGHAT, CDR2 FQNNGV. V lost 5 bases to trimming and J lost 6 bases; unmatched junction nucleotides: 8. The CDR3 consists of 16 residues. CDR3 DNA: TGTGCCAGCAGCCAGCGACTAGCGGGGGACTCCAATGAGCAGTTCTTC. Its protein is CASSQRLAGDSNEQFF.

This chain connects TRBV14 to TRBJ1-2; TRBD1 agrees at 7 bases. In germline, CDR1 is SGHDN, CDR2 FVKESK. With 5 bases clipped from V and 8 bases from J, the junction kept 11 bases outside the gene matches. There are 14 residues in the CDR3. CDR3 protein: CASSLRTGLGGYTF. The CDR3 region has the DNA TGTGCCAGCAGCTTACGGACAGGTCTGGGAGGCTACACCTTC.

V and J are TRBV6-6 and TRBJ2-1, with D maybe TRBD2 (6 bases). Germline V CDR1 and CDR2: MNHNY, SVGAGI (reference sequence). The V and J ends lost 2 bases and 7 bases respectively, with 18 bases between them. The CDR3 is 16 residues long. CDR3 sequence reads: CASSYPGAGRSNEQFF. CDR3 nucleotides: TGTGCCAGCAGTTACCCCGGGGCAGGGAGGTCGAATGAGCAGTTCTTC.

This chain connects TRBV5-1 to TRBJ1-4, with 9 bases that match TRBD1. Trimming took 3 bases from V and 1 from J; bases not matched to a gene: 10. The CDR3 is 18 amino acids. CDR1 is SGHRS and CDR2 is YFSETQ in the germline V gene. The CDR3 protein is CASSSGQGIGRTNEKLFF. The CDR3 nucleotides are TGCGCCAGCAGCTCCGGACAGGGGATAGGAAGAACTAATGAAAAACTGTTTTTT.

This chain uses TRBV4-1 with TRBJ1-5; D ambiguous. V was cut by 0 bases and J by 3 bases, with 3 bases left in between. CDR1 and CDR2 from the germline V gene are MGHRA and YSYEKL. The CDR3 covers 13 residues. The CDR3 region is CASSQDLNQPQHF. The CDR3 nucleotides are TGCGCCAGCAGCCAAGACCTCAATCAGCCCCAGCATTTT.

The chain employs TRBV2 and TRBJ2-3, with 7 bases matching TRBD1. Germline V gene lookup returns CDR1 SNHLY and CDR2 FYNNEI. The CDR3 is 12 residues long. The trim removed 10 bases at V and 6 bases at J, leaving 7 bases unmatched. This chain's CDR3 is CATSGDSDTQYF. CDR3 nucleotide sequence: TGTGCCACCTCCGGGGACAGTGATACGCAGTATTTT.

V is TRBV28 and J is TRBJ2-7, with TRBD1 identical over 7 bases. There are 16 residues in the CDR3. The V gene's germline CDR1 is MDHEN and CDR2 SYDVKM. Losses at the gene ends were 4 bases for V and 4 bases for J; bases not matched to a gene: 13. The CDR3 region is CASSSTLTGSEYEQYF. Written as DNA, the CDR3 is TGTGCCAGCAGTTCCACACTGACAGGGTCGGAATACGAGCAGTACTTC.

The chain uses TRBV19 and TRBJ2-2; 7 bases fit TRBD2. Trimming took 10 bases from V and 5 from J; bases not matched to a gene: 7. Germline V gene sequence: CDR1 LNHDA, CDR2 SQIVND (reference sequence). There are 13 residues in the CDR3. The DNA of the CDR3 is TGTGCCACTGCGACTAGCAATACCGGGGAGCTGTTTTTT. Translation: CATATSNTGELFF.

The V call is TRBV2, the J call TRBJ1-5; 11 positions match TRBD1. CDR1 SNHLY and CDR2 FYNNEI come from the germline V gene. With V trimmed by 5 bases and J by 5 bases, 8 bases remained unmatched. This CDR3 contains 16 residues. CDR3 sequence reads: CASSSEGGQGDQPQHF. The CDR3 DNA reads TGTGCCAGCAGTTCCGAGGGGGGACAGGGGGATCAGCCCCAGCATTTT.

The chain joins TRBV7-2 to TRBJ2-1; 13 bases agree with TRBD2. Trimming at V came to 5 bases and at J to 9 bases, leaving 7 bases not matched to a gene. This CDR3 is built from 15 residues. The germline V gene has CDR1 SGHTA and CDR2 FQGNSA. CDR3: CASSRRTSGSTEQFF. The CDR3 DNA reads as TGTGCCAGCAGCCGAAGGACTAGCGGGAGCACTGAGCAGTTCTTC.